The 21 T cell receptor beta chains below were found in one sample sequenced in a study of T-cell memory formation after mild COVID-19. TCRdb re-called the 5' RACE reads through MiXCR, storing one row per CDR3 protein. The table includes under 450,000 distinct CDR3 sequences, around an eighth detected once. The sequenced sample consisted of PBMCs or a T cell subset sorted from them (not recorded which). These receptors were obtained from a man aged 18 to 30 who had mild COVID-19 (a few samples of this study predate the infection). Cell type and time point are not known.

In this sample, this clonotype turned up many times. This chain uses TRBV5-1 with TRBJ2-1; tentatively, D is TRBD2 (7 bases). The CDR3 is 15 residues long. The V and J ends lost 3 bases and 2 bases respectively, with 12 bases between them. Germline CDR1 SGHRS, CDR2 YFSETQ. Here the CDR3 reads CASSSGGAPYNEQFF. In DNA, the CDR3 is TGCGCCAGCAGCTCTGGGGGGGCCCCCTACAATGAGCAGTTCTTC. The variable domain in full, completed from reference TRBV5-1 and TRBJ2-1, reads KAGVTQTPRYLIKTRGQQVTLSCSPISGHRSVSWYQQTPGQGLQFLFEYFSETQRNKGNFPGRFSGRQFSNSRSEMNVSTLELGDSALYLCASSSGGAPYNEQFFGPGTRLTVL.

The V gene is TRBV4-1, the J gene TRBJ2-3; D is unclear. This CDR3 region has 14 residues. Trimming took off 0 bases at V and 0 bases at J, with 4 bases between the two ends. CDR1 is MGHRA and CDR2 is YSYEKL in the germline V gene. The CDR3 nucleotides read TGCGCCAGCAGCCAAGATCGCAGCACAGATACGCAGTATTTT. Translation gives CASSQDRSTDTQYF.

The V call is TRBV7-9, the J call TRBJ2-7; 8 nucleotides align to TRBD1. CDR3 size: 12 residues. Germline values: CDR1 SEHNR, CDR2 FQNEAQ (reference sequence). V was pared by 5 bases and J by 11 bases, with 8 bases of the junction left unmatched. The CDR3 spells CASSAGTGDKYV. In DNA form, the CDR3 reads TGTGCCAGCAGCGCCGGGACAGGCGACAAGTACGTC.

This clonotype was counted between two and nine times. The chain combines TRBV7-3 with TRBJ2-2; possibly TRBD1 for D (5 bases). The CDR3 spans 15 residues. CDR1 SGHTA and CDR2 FQGTGA come from the germline V gene. Trimming left V 5 bases short and J 0 bases short, with 10 bases between. CDR3 bases: TGTGCCAGCAGCCCGACAGATCCGAACACCGGGGAGCTGTTTTTT. Amino acid sequence: CASSPTDPNTGELFF.

This chain links TRBV5-1 with TRBJ1-5; 9 bases agree with TRBD1. CDR1 and CDR2 (germline): SGHRS, YFSETQ. V lost 7 bases to trimming and J lost 5 bases; unmatched junction nucleotides: 7. The CDR3 extends over 14 amino acids. As DNA, the CDR3 is TGCGCCAGCGGATCGGGACAGGGTTATCAGCCCCAGCATTTT. Translated, it gives CASGSGQGYQPQHF.

The gene calls are TRBV6-5 and TRBJ1-5; the match to TRBD1 covers 7 bases. This CDR3 contains 14 residues. The germline V gene encodes CDR1 MNHEY and CDR2 SVGAGI. V lost 6 bases, J lost 6 bases, and 8 bases stayed unmatched. CDR3 amino acids: CASRTDRAGQPQHF. CDR3 DNA sequence: TGTGCCAGCAGGACCGACAGGGCGGGTCAGCCCCAGCATTTT.

This clonotype was observed at least ten times. The rearrangement links TRBV11-2 to TRBJ1-1; D is ambiguous. Germline-derived CDR1 and CDR2 are SGHAT and FQNNGV. The CDR3 contains 12 residues. The V end was cut by 5 bases, the J end by 11 bases, with 15 bases between. CDR3 nucleotides: TGTGCCAGCAGCCCCCGCTTTTATGGCGCTTTCTTT. Protein sequence: CASSPRFYGAFF.

This clonotype appeared many times. The rearrangement links TRBV4-1 to TRBJ2-3; 7 bases are a match to TRBD2. Germline CDR1 MGHRA, CDR2 YSYEKL. With 4 bases clipped from V and 5 bases from J, the junction kept 0 bases outside the gene matches. CDR3 length equals 12 residues. CDR3 in DNA: TGCGCCAGCAGCCGGGGGGGAGATACGCAGTATTTT. It codes for CASSRGGDTQYF.

CDR3 bases: TGTGCCAGCAGCCACGAAAGCGGGGGCCGGGCCGATACGCAGTATTTT. It specifies CASSHESGGRADTQYF. The chain joins TRBV14 to TRBJ2-3, with TRBD2 matching over 8 bases. Unmatched junction bases numbered 11, after V lost 3 bases and J lost 6 bases. Germline V gene sequence: CDR1 SGHDN, CDR2 FVKESK. This CDR3 has 16 amino acids. The variable domain in full, with the rest retrieved from reference TRBV14 and TRBJ2-3, is EAGVTQFPSHSVIEKGQTVTLRCDPISGHDNLYWYRRVMGKEIKFLLHFVKESKQDESGMPNNRFLAERTGGTYSTLKVQPAELEDSGVYFCASSHESGGRADTQYFGPGTRLTVL.

This clonotype was seen only a few times. The rearrangement links TRBV25-1 to TRBJ2-3, with a possible D match to TRBD2 (7 bases). The CDR3 runs to 15 residues. Trimming left V 2 bases short and J 3 bases short, with 12 bases between. CDR1 and CDR2 (germline): MGHDK, SYGVNS. The CDR3 protein is CASSERGGWTDTQYF. The CDR3 DNA sequence: TGTGCCAGCAGTGAAAGGGGGGGCTGGACAGATACGCAGTATTTT.

This clonotype showed up just a few times. The J gene is TRBJ2-5, the V gene TRBV7-9, with 7 bases that match TRBD1. The junction had 9 bases not matched to a gene; V was cut back by 6 bases and J by 5 bases. Germline values: CDR1 SEHNR, CDR2 FQNEAQ (reference sequence). The CDR3 spans 14 residues. CDR3 DNA sequence: TGTGCCAGCAGGGAAGGGGGCGTGTTGGAGACCCAGTACTTC. This codes for CASREGGVLETQYF.

This chain connects TRBV20-1 to TRBJ1-1; TRBD1 is a possible D gene (5 bases). Between the trimmed V and J ends, which lost 2 bases and 1 base, there was a span of 5 bases. The CDR3 length is 12 residues. Germline values: CDR1 DFQATT, CDR2 SNEGSKA (reference sequence). The CDR3 protein is CSARQGNTEAFF. In DNA form, the CDR3 reads TGCAGTGCTAGACAGGGGAACACTGAAGCTTTCTTT.

The rearrangement links TRBV10-3 to TRBJ1-6; D is possibly TRBD1 (5 bases). Germline CDR1 ENHRY, CDR2 SYGVKD. The ends were cut back, 4 bases at V and 8 bases at J, with 15 bases in the middle. This CDR3 is 15 amino acids long. CDR3 sequence: CAISVGAGRDSPLHF. The CDR3 DNA follows: TGTGCCATCAGTGTAGGGGCAGGTCGGGATTCACCCCTCCACTTT.

The chain couples TRBV6-5 to TRBJ1-6, with D possibly being TRBD1 (5 bases). Germline V gene lookup returns CDR1 MNHEY and CDR2 SVGAGI. The CDR3 has 17 residues. V was cut by 5 bases and J by 3 bases, with 17 bases left in between. The CDR3 sequence is CASSTGTPKFYNSPLHF. In nucleotides, the CDR3 is TGTGCCAGCAGTACCGGGACGCCGAAGTTCTATAATTCACCCCTCCACTTT.

As to this clonotype: Sequence at one end of the junction differs from germline and may be a read error. The chain carries TRBV6-5 and TRBJ2-5, with 8 bases that match TRBD1. This CDR3 is built from 16 residues. The germline V gene encodes CDR1 MNHEY and CDR2 SVGAGI. The CDR3 DNA reads TGTGCCAGCAGTTACGAAGGTTCAGGGGGCAGGGAGACCCCGTACTTC. This codes for CASSYEGSGGRETPYF.

This clonotype was seen once. This chain connects TRBV7-2 to TRBJ2-3; 12 bases are a match to TRBD2. The length of the CDR3 is 16 residues. J was trimmed by 6 bases and V by 5 bases; bases with no gene match: 9. Germline V gene lookup returns CDR1 SGHTA and CDR2 FQGNSA. The CDR3 here is CASSPLAGGQGDTQYF. The CDR3 DNA follows: TGTGCCAGCAGCCCTCTAGCGGGGGGGCAAGGCGATACGCAGTATTTT.

This clonotype occurred a few times. The chain is built from TRBV20-1 and TRBJ2-5, with 12 bases aligning to TRBD1. Losses at the gene ends were 1 base for V and 4 bases for J; bases not matched to a gene: 7. Per the germline V gene, CDR1 is DFQATT and CDR2 is SNEGSKA (reference sequence). The CDR3 is made up of 16 amino acids. The CDR3 loop is CSARGVVGQGAETQYF. The CDR3 coding sequence is TGCAGTGCTAGAGGGGTGGTGGGACAGGGGGCAGAGACCCAGTACTTC.

The chain has TRBV3-1 and TRBJ2-3, with 8 bases lining up with TRBD1. The CDR3 consists of 15 residues. The ends lost 4 bases at V and 4 bases at J; junction bases unmatched: 7. Germline CDR1 and CDR2: LGHDT and YNNKEL (reference sequence). The CDR3 sequence is CASSLTTGDPDTQYF. The DNA of the CDR3 is TGTGCCAGCAGCCTTACGACAGGGGACCCAGATACGCAGTATTTT.

This clonotype was counted ten times or more. The chain links TRBV7-3 to TRBJ2-1, with a tentative D call TRBD1 (6 bases). There are 15 residues in the CDR3. The V end was cut by 3 bases, the J end by 5 bases, with 14 bases between. From germline, CDR1 is SGHTA and CDR2 FQGTGA. As DNA, the CDR3 is TGTGCCAGCAGCTTGGGGGCAGGGGAAAACAATGAGCAGTTCTTC. Its translation: CASSLGAGENNEQFF.

The gene calls are TRBV4-1 and TRBJ1-5; maybe TRBD1 (6 bases). The CDR3 runs to 17 residues. V gave up 0 bases and J gave up 3 bases, with 15 bases separating them. From germline, CDR1 is MGHRA and CDR2 YSYEKL. In DNA, the CDR3 is TGCGCCAGCAGCCAAGACCCAGGGGCGTTGAACAATCAGCCCCAGCATTTT. Translation: CASSQDPGALNNQPQHF.

A few counts support this clonotype. The chain couples TRBV11-1 to TRBJ2-7; tentatively, D is TRBD2 (6 bases). Germline CDR1 SGHAT, CDR2 FQDESV (reference sequence). The CDR3 extends over 14 amino acids. V was pared by 1 base and J by 6 bases, with 13 bases between. For the CDR3, the DNA is TGTGCCAGCAGCTTAGGCGGCGGGGACCGCGAGCAGTACGTC. Amino acids: CASSLGGGDREQYV.